This T cell receptor (beta chain) was sequenced in a study of T cells in Graves' hyperthyroidism and ophthalmopathy. Study conclusions and caveats: In the analysis, a 13 V-J model separated ophthalmopathy from stable hyperthyroidism.

Patients having uncontrolled infection, another autoimmune disease, pregnancy or lactation were not included. On the basis of clinical symptoms, serum thyroxine and TRAb, thyroid ultrasound and orbital computed tomography, diagnoses were made. V was pared by 5 bases and J by 0 bases, with 11 bases between. The CDR3 is made up of 15 amino acids. From germline, CDR1 is SGHTA and CDR2 FQGTGA. In this sample, this clonotype turned up many times. The antigen remains undetermined. Authors of the study amplified TCR beta CDR3 regions from RNA transcripts. Primed by the HTBI set, a first-round RT-PCR was run on the TCR CDR3. TCRdb ran MiXCR on the multiplex PCR reads and lists one entry per CDR3 protein. The sample has around 620,000 distinct CDR3 sequences, roughly 15% seen once.

The sequence was obtained from a woman in her 30s with Graves' hyperthyroidism. V is TRBV7-3 and J is TRBJ2-1; D possibly corresponds to TRBD1 (5 bases). Sequencing input: blood. For the CDR3, the DNA is TGTGCCAGCAGCGCCCAGGGTAGCTCCTACAATGAGCAGTTCTTC. This codes for CASSAQGSSYNEQFF.